A selection of T cell receptor beta chains follows, all from one sample in a study of cytomegalovirus exposure and HLA in healthy donors. Sequencing was performed with immunoSEQ multiplex PCR; in TCRdb, only in-frame clones are kept and a portion is missing. The table lists around 110,000 clones, 79% of them singletons. The sequenced sample was PBMCs. These receptors came from a man aged 30-40 years in good health and CMV-seropositive. CDR3s include the opening cysteine and the closing phenylalanine or tryptophan. Fields, in order: clone size, J gene, V gene, D gene, CDR3 protein, CDR3 DNA. The D gene is left open where the match is weak. Some rows have no size entry. The others give once, few or many, or a class for an expanded clone.

clone_size: NA
j_call: TRBJ2-2
v_call: TRBV7-8
d_call: NA
cdr3_aa: CASTFTYTGELFF
cdr3_nt: TGTGCCAGCACCTTTACTTACACCGGGGAGCTGTTTTTT

clone_size: NA
j_call: TRBJ2-2
v_call: TRBV6-4
d_call: NA
cdr3_aa: CASSDSSEGSGELFF
cdr3_nt: TGTGCCAGCAGTGACTCTAGCGAAGGGTCCGGGGAGCTGTTTTTT

clone_size: NA
j_call: TRBJ2-1
v_call: TRBV6-1
d_call: NA
cdr3_aa: CASSEGGQREQFF
cdr3_nt: TGTGCCAGCAGTGAAGGAGGCCAGAGGGAGCAGTTCTTC

clone_size: NA
j_call: TRBJ2-7
v_call: TRBV10-3
d_call: TRBD2
cdr3_aa: CATNWGLAGGRAEGQYF
cdr3_nt: TGTGCCACCAATTGGGGACTAGCGGGGGGTAGAGCGGAGGGGCAGTACTTC

clone_size: NA
j_call: TRBJ1-1
v_call: TRBV10-3
d_call: NA
cdr3_aa: CATARMNTEAFF
cdr3_nt: TGTGCCACAGCGCGGATGAACACTGAAGCTTTCTTT

clone_size: NA
j_call: TRBJ2-5
v_call: TRBV2
d_call: NA
cdr3_aa: CASSERRQETQYF
cdr3_nt: TGTGCCAGCAGTGAACGCAGGCAAGAGACCCAGTACTTC

clone_size: NA
j_call: TRBJ2-7
v_call: TRBV4-3
d_call: TRBD2
cdr3_aa: CASSQTPTGGREQYF
cdr3_nt: TGCGCCAGCAGCCAAACCCCTACGGGGGGGCGAGAGCAGTACTTC

clone_size: once
j_call: TRBJ1-2
v_call: TRBV11-3
d_call: NA
cdr3_aa: CASSLGPGLYGYTF
cdr3_nt: TGTGCCAGCAGCTTAGGTCCAGGGCTCTATGGCTACACCTTC

clone_size: NA
j_call: TRBJ2-3
v_call: TRBV11-3
d_call: TRBD2
cdr3_aa: CASSLTSGFTDTQYF
cdr3_nt: TGTGCCAGCAGCTTGACTAGCGGCTTCACAGATACGCAGTATTTT

clone_size: NA
j_call: TRBJ2-7
v_call: TRBV2
d_call: NA
cdr3_aa: CASSGTGVAGEQYF
cdr3_nt: TGTGCCAGCAGTGGTACGGGGGTAGCAGGAGAGCAGTACTTC

clone_size: few
j_call: TRBJ1-2
v_call: TRBV7-2
d_call: TRBD1
cdr3_aa: CASSFRRSTGRMDGYTF
cdr3_nt: TGTGCCAGCAGCTTCCGTCGATCGACAGGGAGGATGGACGGCTACACCTTC

clone_size: few
j_call: TRBJ2-3
v_call: TRBV4-2
d_call: NA
cdr3_aa: CASGLSTSTQYF
cdr3_nt: TGTGCCAGCGGCCTCAGTACCAGTACGCAGTATTTT

clone_size: NA
j_call: TRBJ1-4
v_call: TRBV11-3
d_call: TRBD1
cdr3_aa: CASRTGGSTNEKLFF
cdr3_nt: TGTGCCAGCCGGACAGGGGGTTCAACTAATGAAAAACTGTTTTTT

clone_size: NA
j_call: TRBJ2-5
v_call: TRBV30
d_call: TRBD2
cdr3_aa: CALTPGGETQYF
cdr3_nt: TGTGCCCTTACGCCGGGGGGGGAGACCCAGTACTTC

clone_size: NA
j_call: TRBJ1-1
v_call: TRBV18
d_call: NA
cdr3_aa: CASLQGANTEAFF
cdr3_nt: TGTGCCAGCTTACAAGGGGCTAACACTGAAGCTTTCTTT

clone_size: NA
j_call: TRBJ2-7
v_call: TRBV14
d_call: NA
cdr3_aa: CASSQDWPTEQYF
cdr3_nt: TGTGCCAGCAGCCAAGATTGGCCCACCGAGCAGTACTTC

clone_size: NA
j_call: TRBJ1-2
v_call: TRBV4-3
d_call: NA
cdr3_aa: CASSQDPRGNGYTF
cdr3_nt: TGCGCCAGCAGCCAAGATCCAAGAGGAAATGGCTACACCTTC

clone_size: NA
j_call: TRBJ1-6
v_call: TRBV6-5
d_call: TRBD1
cdr3_aa: CASSLDRNSPLHF
cdr3_nt: TGTGCCAGCAGCTTGGACAGGAATTCACCCCTCCACTTT

clone_size: NA
j_call: TRBJ1-4
v_call: TRBV5-1
d_call: NA
cdr3_aa: CASSLAPQTNEKLFF
cdr3_nt: TGCGCCAGCAGCTTGGCCCCCCAAACTAATGAAAAACTGTTTTTT

clone_size: NA
j_call: TRBJ2-7
v_call: TRBV5-6
d_call: NA
cdr3_aa: CASSSLTGIDYEQYF
cdr3_nt: TGTGCCAGCAGCTCTTTAACCGGGATAGACTACGAGCAGTACTTC

clone_size: few
j_call: TRBJ1-5
v_call: TRBV6-1
d_call: TRBD1
cdr3_aa: CASSVETGGGNQPQHF
cdr3_nt: TGTGCCAGCAGTGTAGAAACAGGGGGCGGCAATCAGCCCCAGCATTTT

clone_size: NA
j_call: TRBJ2-3
v_call: TRBV9
d_call: NA
cdr3_aa: CASSVTREGVGDTQYF
cdr3_nt: TGTGCCAGCAGCGTAACTAGGGAGGGGGTGGGAGATACGCAGTATTTT

clone_size: NA
j_call: TRBJ1-2
v_call: TRBV27
d_call: TRBD1
cdr3_aa: CASSPGTAVFYGYTF
cdr3_nt: TGTGCCAGCAGTCCCGGGACAGCCGTTTTCTATGGCTACACCTTC

clone_size: NA
j_call: TRBJ1-2
v_call: TRBV5-4
d_call: TRBD1
cdr3_aa: CASSGRDRGNIHSGYTF
cdr3_nt: TGTGCCAGCAGCGGGCGGGACAGGGGTAATATCCACTCGGGCTACACCTTC

clone_size: once
j_call: TRBJ1-2
v_call: TRBV7-2
d_call: TRBD1
cdr3_aa: CASSPRTGNSPLLYGYTF
cdr3_nt: TGTGCCAGCAGCCCTAGGACAGGGAATAGTCCATTACTCTATGGCTACACCTTC

clone_size: NA
j_call: TRBJ2-7
v_call: TRBV5-6
d_call: TRBD1
cdr3_aa: CASSLPGQGTYEQYF
cdr3_nt: TGTGCCAGCAGCTTACCGGGACAGGGTACCTACGAGCAGTACTTC

clone_size: NA
j_call: TRBJ2-7
v_call: TRBV2
d_call: NA
cdr3_aa: CASSEPSGAYEQYF
cdr3_nt: TGTGCCAGCAGTGAACCATCCGGGGCCTACGAGCAGTACTTC

clone_size: few
j_call: TRBJ2-5
v_call: TRBV5-1
d_call: NA
cdr3_aa: CASSFLPQETQYF
cdr3_nt: TGCGCCAGCAGCTTCCTACCCCAAGAGACCCAGTACTTC

clone_size: NA
j_call: TRBJ1-2
v_call: TRBV6-5
d_call: NA
cdr3_aa: CASSPRKQVNYGYTF
cdr3_nt: TGTGCCAGCAGCCCGAGAAAGCAAGTCAACTATGGCTACACCTTC

clone_size: NA
j_call: TRBJ2-5
v_call: TRBV14
d_call: NA
cdr3_aa: CASSRTVQETQYF
cdr3_nt: TGTGCCAGCAGTCGGACAGTCCAAGAGACCCAGTACTTC

clone_size: NA
j_call: TRBJ2-7
v_call: TRBV27
d_call: NA
cdr3_aa: CASSPMSGGEQYF
cdr3_nt: TGTGCCAGCAGTCCCATGTCGGGTGGCGAGCAGTACTTC

clone_size: few
j_call: TRBJ2-7
v_call: TRBV7-6
d_call: TRBD2
cdr3_aa: CASSPGELAGGYEQYF
cdr3_nt: TGTGCCAGCAGCCCCGGGGAACTAGCGGGGGGCTACGAGCAGTACTTC

clone_size: NA
j_call: TRBJ2-3
v_call: TRBV5-6
d_call: NA
cdr3_aa: CASRISADTQYF
cdr3_nt: TGTGCCAGCAGAATCTCCGCAGATACGCAGTATTTT

clone_size: NA
j_call: TRBJ2-1
v_call: TRBV9
d_call: NA
cdr3_aa: CASSPDREVLYEQFF
cdr3_nt: TGTGCCAGCAGCCCAGACAGGGAGGTACTATATGAGCAGTTCTTC

clone_size: NA
j_call: TRBJ2-1
v_call: TRBV7-2
d_call: NA
cdr3_aa: CASSRTAINEQFF
cdr3_nt: TGTGCCAGCAGCCGTACAGCTATCAATGAGCAGTTCTTC

clone_size: NA
j_call: TRBJ1-2
v_call: TRBV19
d_call: NA
cdr3_aa: CAGRSTNYGYTF
cdr3_nt: TGTGCCGGTAGGTCTACGAACTATGGCTACACCTTC

clone_size: NA
j_call: TRBJ1-4
v_call: TRBV5-1
d_call: NA
cdr3_aa: CASSFTGQPNEKLFF
cdr3_nt: TGCGCCAGCAGCTTCACCGGACAGCCTAATGAAAAACTGTTTTTT

clone_size: NA
j_call: TRBJ2-2
v_call: TRBV28
d_call: NA
cdr3_aa: CASSYGGLNTGELFF
cdr3_nt: TGTGCCAGCAGTTATGGGGGCCTAAACACCGGGGAGCTGTTTTTT